Below, 5 T cell receptor beta chains from the same sample are listed, as sequenced in a study of control samples from healthy donors and cancer patients. The assay was immunoSEQ multiplex PCR, and TCRdb's table has in-frame clones only and misses some. The data contain 150,000 or so clones, about 94% of them singletons. The sequencing sample was made of PBMCs. The receptors were gathered from a man aged 55 to 70 with colorectal cancer.

This clone has only a few counts. As DNA, the CDR3 is TGTGCCAGCAGCTTGTCTAGAGCTAGCGGGGGGTCAGCCTACGAGCAGTACTTC. Its translation is CASSLSRASGGSAYEQYF. The chain carries TRBV7-2 and TRBJ2-7; TRBD2 matches 11 bases. CDR1 SGHTA and CDR2 FQGNSA come from the germline V gene. V gave up 3 bases and J gave up 2 bases; unmatched junction bases: 12. The CDR3 has 18 residues. Full variable domain (remainder filled in from reference TRBV7-2 and TRBJ2-7): GAGVSQSPSNKVTEKGKDVELRCDPISGHTALYWYRQSLGQGLEFLIYFQGNSAPDKSGLPSDRFSAERTGGSVSTLTIQRTQQEDSAVYLCASSLSRASGGSAYEQYFGPGTRLTVT.

In regard to this clone: Other DNA sequences in this specimen translate into the identical CDR3. The chain links TRBV19 to TRBJ1-5; D may be TRBD1 (5 bases). The V end was cut by 2 bases, the J end by 7 bases, with 9 bases between. The germline CDR1 and CDR2 sequences are LNHDA and SQIVND (reference sequence). This CDR3 has 13 residues. The CDR3, as DNA: TGTGCCAGTAGTATATTGGGGGGGCAGCCCCAGCATTTT. The encoded protein is CASSILGGQPQHF.

CDR3 DNA: TGCGCCAGCAAACCAGGGGAAAGACAGCCCCAGCATTTT. It is translated as CASKPGERQPQHF. The J gene is TRBJ1-5, the V gene TRBV10-2, with D perhaps matching TRBD1 (6 bases). Germline values: CDR1 WSHSY, CDR2 SAAADI. V lost 7 bases and J 7 bases, leaving 14 bases between the germline ends. This CDR3 is built from 13 residues.

This sequence joins TRBV9 and TRBJ2-7, with unresolved D. CDR3 length: 16 residues. The V end lost 0 bases, the J end lost 2 bases, and 15 bases lay between the germline ends. The germline V gene encodes CDR1 SGDLS and CDR2 YYNGEE. Here the CDR3 DNA reads TGTGCCAGCAGCGTAGGATCGGTCCTAACTCCCTACGAGCAGTACTTC. It is translated as CASSVGSVLTPYEQYF.

In nucleotides, the CDR3 is TGTGCCAGCAGCGTGGGGTCGTTGGGCGAAGCTTTCTTT. Its protein product is CASSVGSLGEAFF. This chain joins TRBV9 and TRBJ1-1; D is uncertain. This CDR3 comprises 13 residues. Germline V gives CDR1 SGDLS, CDR2 YYNGEE. V was clipped by 2 bases and J by 8 bases, with 13 bases between them.